This record covers a single T cell receptor (beta chain). It lacks a known antigen. Base-call qualities are not available, and no considerably larger clone is one nucleotide away. The sample holds other DNA sequences that translate to the same CDR3. The donors were healthy, HIV-negative adults who had no recently reported acute infections or vaccinations. Every donor was a Caucasian adult living in Nashville, Tennessee, USA. CD4+ T cells were enriched through magnetic negative selection, after which naive cells were positively selected on CD45RA and the remaining negative fraction served as the memory subset. Blood was collected by leukapheresis, and PBMCs were isolated by Ficoll-Histopaque density gradient centrifugation and then cryopreserved in liquid nitrogen vapor phase. Purity and quantity of every magnetically sorted T cell population were checked by analytical flow cytometry. Genomic DNA was isolated from each sorted fraction and quantified by UV absorbance on a Nanodrop 2000c.

The data are from a study of shared clonotypes between healthy human individuals (dated by TCRdb to about 2020). Regarding the research as a whole: The cohort included three men and a couple of women between 18 and 49 years of age. For each donor, three plates each were used for CD4 naive and CD4 memory, two plates were used for CD8 naive, and one plate was used for CD8 memory. To estimate repertoire size and how much clonotypes are shared between individuals, the study performed deep sequencing of blood TCR repertoires from 4 to 6 healthy adults. To increase sequencing depth and limit assay-specific biases, different laboratories used diverse techniques to prepare libraries and sequence TCR repertoires. Per donor, leukapheresis produced somewhere between about 0.9 and 9 billion PBMCs. Broader findings and caveats from the paper: Compared with non-shared clonotypes, clonotypes shared by all four sorted-subset donors had higher generation probabilities. Incomplete sequencing was indicated by rarefaction of sorted-subset datasets, despite the large sequencing depth. Naive subsets generally had larger estimated clonotype richness than memory subsets did. Based on pairwise subsampling, the degree of clonotype sharing among donors was expected to be affected by sequencing depth. The genetic and exposure-history diversity represented was limited by the small number of donors. Only blood was sampled, and tissue TCR repertoires likely differ from those in blood. Approximately 5% of naive CD4, around 3.5% of naive CD8, about 2.4% of memory CD4, and 0.4% of memory CD8 clonotypes were shared across a few donors.

Compared with germline, V lacks 4 bases and J lacks 3 bases; bases without a gene match: 3. The CDR3, cysteine through phenylalanine, is 14 amino acids long. The kept DNA is CDR3 alone, 42 bases in frame from the first base. For CDR1 and CDR2, the germline V gene (reference sequence) lists SEHNR and FQNEAQ. Using the deep immunoSEQ assay, multiplex PCR amplified TCR CDR3 regions from genomic DNA. Extracted genomic DNA from each cell subset was spread evenly across all wells of several immunoSEQ 96-well plates, with each plate serving as a replicate. Each replicate PCR for sorted subsets received around 210 ng genomic DNA, equal to about 30,000 T cell genomes. The purified libraries were quantified using a Qubit 3.0 fluorometer, sized with a Bioanalyzer 2100, and then quantified again using the KAPA Library Quantification kit. Each immunoSEQ 96-well plate was sequenced on its own single-read 150-cycle Illumina NextSeq 550 flow cell. The authors' pipeline ran thus. Because the immunoSEQ output included only junctional sequences and no quality scores, the filtering could not be the same as the filtering used for full-length reads. Sequences were annotated with PyIR, a Python wrapper for IgBLAST v1.9, using IMGT germline references to assign V/J genes and CDR3. Reads with weak V/J assignments (E-value above 1e-6), missing CDR3, stop codons, out-of-frame junctions, or ambiguous translated residues were removed. V3J clonotypes were defined as sequences sharing the same inferred V gene, J gene, and CDR3 amino acid sequence. Percentage overlap between repertoires was calculated by dividing the number of shared unique clonotypes by the size of the smaller repertoire. Three approaches were used to assess repertoire richness: RTK rarefaction, the Chao1 estimator, and Recon v2.1 estimates of unobserved clonotypes. OLGA was used to compute generation probabilities for all TCRbeta clonotypes that the gDNA method yielded from four donors. TCRdb re-hosts the immuneACCESS table, in-frame sequences only. Its copies lack some clones; in the studies checked, an unresolved V gene accounts for under half of them, and the cause for the rest is not known. Clonal size and the V and J genes are those of that table, whereas D and trimming came from the DNA. The sample has some 1.5 million clones on record, roughly 95% of them singletons. The ten largest clonotypes hold roughly 1.1% of the sample.

Source material: naive CD4+ T cells sorted from blood. The cell subset or site label here, explained by the study, means: CD45RA+ positively selected. Here the chain combines TRBV7-9 and TRBJ2-7; 10 middle bases align to TRBD2. This TCR was recovered from a man aged 25 to 40 in good health. In nucleotides, the sequence is TGTGCCAGCAGCTCTCTAGCGGGAGTCTACGAGCAGTACTTC. It translates as CASSSLAGVYEQYF.